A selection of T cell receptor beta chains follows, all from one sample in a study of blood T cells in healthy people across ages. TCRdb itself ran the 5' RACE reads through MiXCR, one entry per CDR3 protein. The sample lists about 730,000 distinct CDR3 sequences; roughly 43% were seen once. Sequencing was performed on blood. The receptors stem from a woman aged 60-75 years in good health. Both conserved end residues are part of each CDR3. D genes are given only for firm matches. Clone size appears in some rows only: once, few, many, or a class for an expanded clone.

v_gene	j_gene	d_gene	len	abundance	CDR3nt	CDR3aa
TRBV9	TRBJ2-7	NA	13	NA	TGTGCCGGCAGCGCAGAGAGCTCCTACGAGCAGTACTTC	CAGSAESSYEQYF
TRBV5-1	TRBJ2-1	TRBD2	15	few	TGCGCCAGCAGCCCTCTCACTAGCGGGGTTAATGAGCAGTTCTTC	CASSPLTSGVNEQFF
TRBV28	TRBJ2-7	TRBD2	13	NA	TGTGCCAGCACCACGGGGAGGGGTTACGGGCAGTACTTC	CASTTGRGYGQYF
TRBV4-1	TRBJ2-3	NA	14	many	TGCGCCAGCAGCCAAGATTTCCGCACAGATACGCAGTATTTT	CASSQDFRTDTQYF
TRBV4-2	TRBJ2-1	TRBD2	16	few	TGTGCCAGCAGCCAAGAAACTCCGGGGGGGCACAATGAGCAGTTCTTC	CASSQETPGGHNEQFF
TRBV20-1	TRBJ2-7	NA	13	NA	TGCAGTGCTAGAGCCGGCGGGGCCTACGAGCAGTACTTC	CSARAGGAYEQYF
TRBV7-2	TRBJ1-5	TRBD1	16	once	TGTGCCAGCAGCTTAGCCGGACAGGGCGTCAATCAGCCCCAGCATTTT	CASSLAGQGVNQPQHF
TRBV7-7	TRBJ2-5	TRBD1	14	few	TGTGCTAGCAGCTCGGACAGGGCAAGGGAGACCCAGTACTTC	CASSSDRARETQYF
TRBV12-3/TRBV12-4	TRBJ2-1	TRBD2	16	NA	TGTGCCAGCAGTATAAGGACTAGCGGGTCCTACAATGAGCAGTTCTTC	CASSIRTSGSYNEQFF
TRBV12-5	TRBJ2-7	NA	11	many	TGTGCTAGTGGATTGGACTACGAGCAGTACTTC	CASGLDYEQYF
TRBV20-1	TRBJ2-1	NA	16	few	TGCAGTGCTAGAGATTACGAGGCTTCCTCCTACAATGAGCAGTTCTTC	CSARDYEASSYNEQFF
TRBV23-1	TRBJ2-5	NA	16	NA	TGCGCCAGCAGTCAATCGGTGCAGGACCACAGCAATGAGCAGTACTTC	CASSQSVQDHSNEQYF
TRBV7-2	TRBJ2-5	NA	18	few	TGTGCCAGCAGCTTAGTAGGTGGAACAGGCAGGGCGCGGGAGACCCAGTACTTC	CASSLVGGTGRARETQYF
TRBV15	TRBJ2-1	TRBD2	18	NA	TGTGCCACCAGCAGAGATAGGGCGGGGCTAGCGGGAGTCAATGAGCAGTTCTTC	CATSRDRAGLAGVNEQFF
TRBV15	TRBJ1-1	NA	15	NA	TGTGCCACCAGCAGAGATCACACGGCTCAAATTGAAGCTTTCTTT	CATSRDHTAQIEAFF
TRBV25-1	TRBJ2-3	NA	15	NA	TGTGCCAGCAGTGAATGGGAACGGTTCACAGATACGCAGTATTTT	CASSEWERFTDTQYF
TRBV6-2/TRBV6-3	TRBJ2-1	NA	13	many	TGTGCCAGCGATCATTGGCGGGACGGTGAGCAGTTCTTC	CASDHWRDGEQFF
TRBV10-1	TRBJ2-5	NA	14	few	TGCGCCAGCAGTGAACAGGGCAACCAAGAGACCCAGTACTTC	CASSEQGNQETQYF
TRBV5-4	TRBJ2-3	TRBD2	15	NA	TGTGCCAGCAGTTATGGACTAGTGGGGGAAGGGACGCAGTATTTT	CASSYGLVGEGTQYF
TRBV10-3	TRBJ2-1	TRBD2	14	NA	TGTGCCATCAAGGCGGGAGAAGGATACAATGAGCAGTTCTTC	CAIKAGEGYNEQFF
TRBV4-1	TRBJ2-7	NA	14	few	TGCGCCAGCAGCCAAGAGGGACGGTCCTACGAGCAGTACTTC	CASSQEGRSYEQYF
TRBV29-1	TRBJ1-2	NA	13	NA	TGCAGCGTGGGAGGGGTCCGGGACTATGGCTACACCTTC	CSVGGVRDYGYTF
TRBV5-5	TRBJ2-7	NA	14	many	TGTGCCAGCAGCTCCAGCCCCCATCTGGGCGAGCAGTACTTC	CASSSSPHLGEQYF
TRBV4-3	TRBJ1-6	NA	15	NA	TGCGCCAGCAGCCAAGACAGACAGTCTAATTCACCCCTCCACTTT	CASSQDRQSNSPLHF
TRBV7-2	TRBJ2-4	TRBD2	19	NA	TGTGCCAGCAGCTTAGCGACTAGCGGGGGCTACCGAGCCAAAAACATTCAGTACTTC	CASSLATSGGYRAKNIQYF
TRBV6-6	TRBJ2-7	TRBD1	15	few	TGTGCCAGCAGACCCCGGGACAGGGGAGCCTACGAGCAGTACTTC	CASRPRDRGAYEQYF
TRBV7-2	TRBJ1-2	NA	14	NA	TGTGCCAGCAGCCCGGGGGTGTTATACTATGGCTACACCTTC	CASSPGVLYYGYTF
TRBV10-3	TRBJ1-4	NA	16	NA	TGTGCCATCAGTGGGTCCGTAGGCGATGCTAATAAAAAACTGTTTTTT	CAISGSVGDANKKLFF
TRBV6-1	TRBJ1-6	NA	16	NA	TGTGCCAGCAGCGCGAAAAGTAACACTAATAATTCACCCCTCCACTTT	CASSAKSNTNNSPLHF
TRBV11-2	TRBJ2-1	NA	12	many	TGCGCCAGCAGCTTGACCGACAATGAGCAGTTCTTC	CASSLTDNEQFF
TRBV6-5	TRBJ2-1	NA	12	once	TGTGCCAGCAGTTCCGTAAACAATGAGCAGTTCTTC	CASSSVNNEQFF
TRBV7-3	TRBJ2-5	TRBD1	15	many	TGTGCCAGCAGCGCCTCGGGACAGCCCCAAGAGACCCAGTACTTC	CASSASGQPQETQYF
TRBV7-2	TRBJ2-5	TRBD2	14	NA	TGTGCCAGCAGCCCGGTAGCGGGACAAGAGACCCAGTACTTC	CASSPVAGQETQYF
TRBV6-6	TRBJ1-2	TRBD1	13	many	TGTGCCAGCAGACCAGGGGGCGACTATGGCTACACCTTC	CASRPGGDYGYTF
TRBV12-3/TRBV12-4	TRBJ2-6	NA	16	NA	TGTGCCAGCAGATTCACAGGATCCTCTGGGGCCAACGTCCTGACTTTC	CASRFTGSSGANVLTF
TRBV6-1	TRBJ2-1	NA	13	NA	TGTGCCAGCAGTGAAAACCTTCCCAATGAGCAGTTCTTC	CASSENLPNEQFF
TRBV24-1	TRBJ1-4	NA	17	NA	TGTGCCACCAGTGATTCGCCAGCCTCTTCAACTAATGAAAAACTGTTTTTT	CATSDSPASSTNEKLFF
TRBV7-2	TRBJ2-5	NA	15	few	TGTGCCAGCAGCCCGGAGGGGGAGCCTTGGGAGACCCAGTACTTC	CASSPEGEPWETQYF
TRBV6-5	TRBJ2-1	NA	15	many	TGTGCCAGCAGTTACTCCTCCGGGGCCTCTAATGCGCAGTTCTTC	CASSYSSGASNAQFF
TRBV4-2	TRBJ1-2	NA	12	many	TGTGCCAGCAGCCAACAAATCTATGGCTACACCTTC	CASSQQIYGYTF
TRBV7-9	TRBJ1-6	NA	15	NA	TGTGCCAGCAGCTCCCGGGGGGTAAATAATTCACCCCTCCACTTT	CASSSRGVNNSPLHF
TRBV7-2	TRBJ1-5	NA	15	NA	TGTGCCAGCAGCTTAGTTACAAGGGACAATCAGCCCCAGCATTTT	CASSLVTRDNQPQHF
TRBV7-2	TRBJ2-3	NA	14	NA	TGTGCCAGCAGGTTAGCGGAGGCGGGAGATACGCAGTATTTT	CASRLAEAGDTQYF
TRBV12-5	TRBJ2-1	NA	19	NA	TGTGCTAGTGGTTTGCTCACCAATCACCGGGACAAAAACTACAATGAGCAGTTCTTC	CASGLLTNHRDKNYNEQFF
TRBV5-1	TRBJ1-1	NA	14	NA	TGCGCCAGCAGCCCCGCCAACCTGAACACTGAAGCTTTCTTT	CASSPANLNTEAFF
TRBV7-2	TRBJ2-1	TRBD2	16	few	TGTGCCAGCAGCCCCCCGGGGACTAGCACGTACAATGAGCAGTTCTTC	CASSPPGTSTYNEQFF
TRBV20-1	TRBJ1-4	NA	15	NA	TGCAGTGCTAGAGGCAGGCGGGGGGAGATTGAAAAACTGTTTTTT	CSARGRRGEIEKLFF
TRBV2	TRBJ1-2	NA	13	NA	TGTGCCAGCAGTGATGACTCGATCGGAGGCTACACCTTC	CASSDDSIGGYTF
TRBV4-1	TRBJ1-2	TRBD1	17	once	TGCGCCAGCAGCCAAGAAATGCAGGGGGGGCGCAAGGGAGGCTACACCTTC	CASSQEMQGGRKGGYTF
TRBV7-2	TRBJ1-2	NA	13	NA	TGTGCCAGCAGCCCTCAGGGGTTTGATGGCTACACCTTC	CASSPQGFDGYTF
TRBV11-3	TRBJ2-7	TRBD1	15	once	TGTGCCAGCAGCCGTGGACAGGGAAGCTCCTACGAGCAGTACTTC	CASSRGQGSSYEQYF
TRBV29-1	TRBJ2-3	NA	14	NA	TGCAGCCCAAGGACCTATCCCCCCACGGATACGCAGTATTTT	CSPRTYPPTDTQYF
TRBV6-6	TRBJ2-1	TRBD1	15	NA	TGTGCCAGCACGACCGGGACAGGGGAATTAGATGAGCAGTTCTTC	CASTTGTGELDEQFF
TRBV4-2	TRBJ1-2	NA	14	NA	TGTGCCAGCAGCCAAGAGCGGAGGAACTATGGCTACACCTTC	CASSQERRNYGYTF
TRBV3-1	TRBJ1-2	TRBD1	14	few	TGTGCCAGCTCTTTGGACAGGGTGGGCTATGGCTACACCTTC	CASSLDRVGYGYTF
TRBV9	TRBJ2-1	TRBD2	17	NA	TGTGCCAGCAGCGTAGCGGATAGCGGGAGGGATACCAATGAGCAGTTCTTC	CASSVADSGRDTNEQFF
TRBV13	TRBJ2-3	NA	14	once	TGTGCCAGCAGCTTTCGGACTAAAGCAGATACGCAGTATTTT	CASSFRTKADTQYF
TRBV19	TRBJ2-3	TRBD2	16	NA	TGTGCCAGCGCCCTTGCGGGGGAAATATCGACAGATACGCAGTATTTT	CASALAGEISTDTQYF
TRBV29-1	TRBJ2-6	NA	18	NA	TGCAGCGTGCTGGAAGTGACCCTCGTACCCACTGGGGCCAACGTCCTGACTTTC	CSVLEVTLVPTGANVLTF
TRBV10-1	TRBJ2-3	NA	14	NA	TGCGCCAGCAGTGCACCCGGGAGCACAGATACGCAGTATTTT	CASSAPGSTDTQYF